The present TCR beta chain was sequenced within a study of STAT5B mutations in CD4+ large granular lymphocyte leukemia (dated by TCRdb to 2022 to 2024). With respect to the entire study: Among the healthy controls, the CDR3 'QG' motif was associated with a particular HLA allele. The study compared the TCRbeta repertoires of patients with CD4+ T-cell large granular lymphocyte leukemia against those of healthy blood donors. Flow cytometry performed on FACSCanto II or FACSVerse showed that the purified fractions had more than 95% purity among lymphocytes.

Results and caveats for the whole study, not just this receptor: Greater clonality appeared to be present in CD4-sorted patient repertoires than in healthy CD4+ repertoires, and the difference was retained after the putative leukemic clones were removed. Each patient's main leukemic clonotypes were private, but approximately 26% of these clonotypes showed up at low frequency in the non-leukemic repertoires of other patients. Enrichment of TRBV06-family usage was observed among the top patient clones (8/27) relative to healthy controls (2/35). Data were not HLA-matched; higher clonality in CD4+ versus CD8+ T-LGLL could reflect the relatively small sample size.

Healthy controls were some 40 blood donors whose buffy coats came from the Finnish Red Cross blood service. All TCR-sequenced material derived from peripheral blood: patient blood samples and healthy donor buffy coats. Ficoll-Hypaque gradient centrifugation was used to isolate peripheral blood mononuclear cells. Magnetic purification was used to isolate CD4+ cells from the buffy coats of the healthy controls. Genomic DNA was extracted using the Gentra Puregene Cell and Tissue kit, and a Qubit 2.0 fluorometer was used to quantify it. In the case of this clone: The antigen it binds to is not known. Base qualities are missing; no much larger clone stands one base away.

The immunoSEQ assay at survey resolution was applied to genomic DNA for sequencing of TCRbeta rearrangements. The authors' pipeline ran thus. A lowest detectable productive clonotype frequency of 2.59 x 10-5 was observed in the TCR sequencing data. Only productive TCRbeta rearrangements, meaning sequences that were complete and in-frame, were kept for the analyses. Clonality for each sample was calculated as Simpson clonality in the immunoSEQ Analyzer version 3.0. Based on frequency, clones were grouped as very rare, small, medium, large (1-20%) or hyperexpanded (>20%). Generation probabilities were estimated with OLGA 1.2.3, V-gene circos plots were generated with VDJtools, specificities were searched for in VDJdb, and CDR3 motifs were identified with GLIPH. Sourced from immuneACCESS, this table was stored by TCRdb with only in-frame sequences that have V and J called. A share of the clones is absent; for the studies checked, an unresolved V gene accounts for under half, and the remainder has no known explanation. V, J and clone size reflect that table, while D and trimming were determined from the DNA. The table for this sample lists tens of thousands of clones; around two thirds of them were counted only once. 0.4% to 0.5% of the sample is taken by the ten largest.

The V end loses 1 base and the J end loses 4 bases, and a stretch of 17 bases separates them. From the germline V gene (reference sequence), CDR1 is SGHNT and CDR2 is YYREEE. The CDR3 numbers 16 residues from cysteine through phenylalanine. Just CDR3 DNA is preserved here, 48 bases in frame from base 1. The sample consisted of CD4+ T cells from blood buffy coats. The chain joins TRBV5-4 to TRBJ1-2, with the D gene too uncertain to name. The TCR comes from a human donor in good health. The bases are TGTGCCAGCAGCTTGCCGTCGGCCCTTGAGGGCTATGGCTACACCTTC. Translated, this gives CASSLPSALEGYGYTF.